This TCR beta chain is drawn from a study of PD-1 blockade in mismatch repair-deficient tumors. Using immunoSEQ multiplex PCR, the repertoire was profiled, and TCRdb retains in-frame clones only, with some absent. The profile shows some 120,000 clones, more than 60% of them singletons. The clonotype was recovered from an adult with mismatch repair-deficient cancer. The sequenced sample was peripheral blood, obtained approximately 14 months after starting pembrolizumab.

CDR3 in DNA: TGTGCCAGTAGCCCTCTGGGACAGGGGGCGAATGGCTACACCTTC. This sequence encodes CASSPLGQGANGYTF. This chain joins TRBV19 and TRBJ1-2; 12 bases are shared with TRBD1. The CDR3 totals 15 residues. V gave up 6 bases and J gave up 6 bases; unmatched junction bases: 8. Germline CDR1 reads LNHDA; CDR2 reads SQIVND (reference sequence).